One and the same sample provided the 19 T cell receptor beta chains below, sequenced in a study of blood T cell repertoires in COVID-19. Sequenced by immunoSEQ multiplex PCR; TCRdb stores in-frame clones only, minus some. Altogether 350,000 or so clones are present, roughly 90% being singletons, with the ten largest covering just over 1%. The specimen sequenced was PBMCs or T cells enriched from blood (not recorded which). Receptors were obtained from a woman between 25 and 40 years old who had been exposed to COVID-19.

V gene TRBV28 combines with J gene TRBJ1-5; 9 bases are shared with TRBD1. This CDR3 is built from 17 residues. The V and J ends lost 3 bases and 6 bases, in that order; junction bases with no gene match: 12. Germline V lookup: CDR1 MDHEN, CDR2 SYDVKM. CDR3 in amino acids: CASSFTRDRVGGQPQHF. CDR3 nucleotides: TGTGCCAGCAGTTTTACGAGGGACAGGGTGGGTGGTCAGCCCCAGCATTTT.

The rearrangement joins TRBV3-1 (or the pseudogene TRBV3-2) to TRBJ2-5, with a tentative D call TRBD1 (5 bases). V lost 2 bases to trimming and J lost 3 bases, with 10 bases between them. The CDR3 runs to 14 residues. Germline CDR1 reads LGHDT; CDR2 reads YNNKEL (reference sequence). The CDR3 DNA is TGTGCCAGCAGCCAAAGGGGAATCAAAGAGACCCAGTACTTC. This encodes CASSQRGIKETQYF.

The chain combines TRBV2 with TRBJ2-1, with D unresolved. Germline V gene data show CDR1 as SNHLY and CDR2 as FYNNEI. V was trimmed by 6 bases and J by 9 bases, leaving 24 bases between them. CDR3 length: 16 residues. The CDR3 region has the DNA TGTGCCAGCAGCCTAGAAGTAGGATCCCCTGGTCGTGAGCAGTTCTTC. Its protein is CASSLEVGSPGREQFF.

This chain connects TRBV7-9 to TRBJ1-5; 9 nucleotides agree with TRBD1. V shed 1 base, J shed 0 bases, and the junction held 10 bases outside the gene matches. Germline V gives CDR1 SEHNR, CDR2 FQNEAQ (reference sequence). The CDR3 runs to 19 residues. CDR3 bases: TGTGCCAGCAGCTTAGATCTGGGGACAGGGACCTATAGCAATCAGCCCCAGCATTTT. Translated, it gives CASSLDLGTGTYSNQPQHF.

CDR3 bases: TGTGCCAGCAGCTCAGAGCGGGAGACGGGGAGCTACGAGCAGTACTTC. Translating it yields CASSSERETGSYEQYF. The V call is TRBV5-5, the J call TRBJ2-7; TRBD2 aligns across 8 bases. Germline lookup yields CDR1 SGHKS and CDR2 YYEKEE (reference sequence). After removal of 3 bases from V and 3 bases from J, the junction contained 11 bases not matched to a gene. This CDR3 has 16 residues.

This clone is a singleton in its sample. The chain is built from TRBV7-2 and TRBJ1-1; D not certain. This CDR3 comprises 15 residues. Germline V lookup: CDR1 SGHTA, CDR2 FQGNSA. Between the trimmed V and J ends, which lost 1 base and 0 bases, there was a span of 9 bases. The CDR3 sequence: CASSLETYMNTEAFF. The CDR3 region has the DNA TGTGCCAGCAGCTTAGAGACATATATGAACACTGAAGCTTTCTTT.

The chain is built from TRBV5-6 and TRBJ2-7, with D possibly matching TRBD1 (5 bases). Trimming shortened V by 1 base and J by 0 bases, and 11 bases separated the two germline ends. CDR3 length: 15 residues. Germline CDR1 SGHDT, CDR2 YYEEEE. The CDR3 protein is CASSLTGLPSYEQYF. The CDR3 DNA reads TGTGCCAGCAGCTTGACAGGTCTCCCCTCCTACGAGCAGTACTTC.

The chain uses TRBV30 and TRBJ1-5; D gene uncertain. CDR1 and CDR2 (germline): GTSNPN, SVGIG (reference sequence). The length of the CDR3 is 17 residues. V shed 1 base and J shed 1 base, with 17 bases lying between them. The CDR3 DNA reads as TGTGCCTGGAGTGGGTGGAGGCAAGCGGGAAGCAATCAGCCCCAGCATTTT. This sequence encodes CAWSGWRQAGSNQPQHF. Full variable domain (remainder filled in from reference TRBV30 and TRBJ1-5): SQTIHQWPATLVQPVGSPLSLECTVEGTSNPNLYWYRQAAGRGLQLLFYSVGIGQISSEVPQNLSASRPQDRQFILSSKKLLLSDSGFYLCAWSGWRQAGSNQPQHFGDGTRLSIL.

This clone was picked up one time. This chain joins TRBV5-1 and TRBJ2-7; TRBD2 matches 16 bases. Germline CDR1 is SGHRS and CDR2 is YFSETQ. The CDR3 is 16 amino acids. Trimming at V came to 4 bases and at J to 4 bases, leaving 5 bases not matched to a gene. For the CDR3, the DNA is TGCGCCAGCAGCCCGCTGGGACTAGCGGGAGGGTACGAGCAGTACTTC. This gives the protein CASSPLGLAGGYEQYF.

The rearrangement uses TRBV29-1 and TRBJ1-5, with D maybe TRBD1 (5 bases). Per the germline V gene, CDR1 is SQVTM and CDR2 is ANQGSEA. The CDR3 covers 15 residues. V was cut by 6 bases and J by 4 bases, with 19 bases left in between. CDR3 residues: CSVCLFDSPNQPQHF. The CDR3 DNA reads TGCAGCGTATGTCTATTCGACAGCCCAAATCAGCCCCAGCATTTT.

This clone was observed a few times. V is TRBV7-9 and J is TRBJ1-1; 12 bases are shared with TRBD1. The CDR3 sequence is 16 residues long. The V and J ends lost 2 bases and 3 bases, in that order; junction bases with no gene match: 4. CDR1 SEHNR and CDR2 FQNEAQ come from the germline V gene (reference sequence). The CDR3 here is CASSLWGQGADTEAFF. CDR3 nucleotides: TGTGCCAGCAGCTTATGGGGACAGGGGGCTGACACTGAAGCTTTCTTT.

A few counts support this clone. The rearrangement uses TRBV7-2 and TRBJ1-6, with 8 bases matching TRBD1. The germline V gene has CDR1 SGHTA and CDR2 FQGNSA. Trimming at V came to 2 bases and at J to 9 bases, leaving 12 bases not matched to a gene. This CDR3 has 17 amino acids. Here the CDR3 DNA reads TGTGCCAGCAGCTTATATGCGCTGTCAGGGGGCGTTTCACCCCTCCACTTT. Residues: CASSLYALSGGVSPLHF. Combining the CDR3 with reference TRBV7-2 and TRBJ1-6 gives the whole variable domain GAGVSQSPSNKVTEKGKDVELRCDPISGHTALYWYRQSLGQGLEFLIYFQGNSAPDKSGLPSDRFSAERTGGSVSTLTIQRTQQEDSAVYLCASSLYALSGGVSPLHFGNGTRLTVT.

This chain joins TRBV3-1 (or the pseudogene TRBV3-2) and TRBJ1-5; tentative D call: TRBD1 (5 bases). Trimming took off 2 bases at V and 4 bases at J, with 6 bases between the two ends. This CDR3 is built from 13 residues. Germline CDR1 and CDR2: LGHDT and YNNKEL (reference sequence). The CDR3: CASSQRGNQPQHF. Written as DNA, the CDR3 is TGTGCCAGCAGCCAACGGGGGAATCAGCCCCAGCATTTT.

The chain joins TRBV12-5 to TRBJ2-3; a weak D match, TRBD2 (6 bases). CDR3 length: 16 amino acids. V was cut by 5 bases and J by 0 bases, with 15 bases left in between. Germline V CDR1 and CDR2: LGHNT, FRNRAP. CDR3 protein: CASGAGTFASTDTQYF. The CDR3 DNA is TGTGCTAGTGGTGCCGGGACTTTCGCTAGCACAGATACGCAGTATTTT. Full variable domain (remainder filled in from reference TRBV12-5 and TRBJ2-3): DARVTQTPRHKVTEMGQEVTMRCQPILGHNTVFWYRQTMMQGLELLAYFRNRAPLDDSGMPKDRFSAEMPDATLATLKIQPSEPRDSAVYFCASGAGTFASTDTQYFGPGTRLTVL.

This chain joins TRBV5-6 and TRBJ2-1; 8 positions agree with TRBD1. J lost 3 bases, V lost 5 bases, and 7 bases had no gene match. Per the germline V gene, CDR1 is SGHDT and CDR2 is YYEEEE. The CDR3 runs to 15 residues. CDR3 sequence reads: CASRGSGTGYNEQFF. The CDR3 DNA is TGTGCCAGCAGGGGGTCCGGGACAGGCTACAATGAGCAGTTCTTC.

V gene TRBV27 combines with J gene TRBJ2-1; D is ambiguous. The germline CDR1 and CDR2 sequences are MNHEY and SMNVEV (reference sequence). The CDR3 length is 13 residues. V lost 7 bases and J 5 bases, leaving 12 bases between the germline ends. CDR3 DNA: TGTGCCAGCAAACTTCACGCGGACAATGAGCAGTTCTTC. It translates to CASKLHADNEQFF.

The J gene is TRBJ2-1, the V gene TRBV9; 10 bases are a match to TRBD2. With V trimmed by 4 bases and J by 8 bases, 12 bases remained unmatched. From germline, CDR1 is SGDLS and CDR2 YYNGEE. The CDR3 extends over 16 amino acids. The CDR3 coding sequence is TGTGCCAGCAGCCCCCACCTAGCGGGAGTAGGCCATGAGCAGTTCTTC. It encodes CASSPHLAGVGHEQFF.

This clone was recorded a few times. The V call is TRBV6-4, the J call TRBJ1-1; 7 nucleotides align to TRBD1. The germline V gene encodes CDR1 MRHNA and CDR2 SNTAGT. The junction had 7 bases not matched to a gene; V was cut back by 6 bases and J by 3 bases. This CDR3 is built from 14 residues. The CDR3 DNA sequence: TGTGCCAGCAGGAGACAGGGACGGGACACTGAAGCTTTCTTT. Residues: CASRRQGRDTEAFF.

The V call is TRBV5-1, the J call TRBJ1-5, with 8 bases lining up with TRBD1. Unmatched junction bases numbered 7, after V lost 3 bases and J lost 5 bases. The germline V gene encodes CDR1 SGHRS and CDR2 YFSETQ. There are 15 residues in the CDR3. DNA of the CDR3: TGCGCCAGCAGCTCAGGACAGGGAGAGGATCAGCCCCAGCATTTT. Its protein is CASSSGQGEDQPQHF.